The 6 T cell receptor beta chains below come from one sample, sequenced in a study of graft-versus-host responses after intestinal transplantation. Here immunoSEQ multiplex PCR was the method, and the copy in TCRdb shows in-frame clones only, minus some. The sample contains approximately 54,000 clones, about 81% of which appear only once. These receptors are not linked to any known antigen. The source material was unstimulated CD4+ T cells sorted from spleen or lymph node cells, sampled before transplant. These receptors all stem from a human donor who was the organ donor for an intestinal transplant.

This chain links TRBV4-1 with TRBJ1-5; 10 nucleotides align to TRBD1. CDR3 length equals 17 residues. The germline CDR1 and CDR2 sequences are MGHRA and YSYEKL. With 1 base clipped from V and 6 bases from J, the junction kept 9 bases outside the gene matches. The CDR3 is CASSQVETGGVSQPQHF. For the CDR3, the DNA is TGCGCCAGCAGCCAAGTTGAGACAGGGGGCGTCTCTCAGCCCCAGCATTTT.

In nucleotides, the CDR3 is TGTGCCAGCAGTGTTTCGACGGGGGTCACAGTGGGCACAGATACGCAGTATTTT. Encoded protein: CASSVSTGVTVGTDTQYF. The J gene is TRBJ2-3, the V gene TRBV2; tentatively, D is TRBD2 (6 bases). The CDR3 length is 18 residues. Deletions cut 4 bases from V and 1 base from J, with 21 bases between. Germline CDR1 and CDR2: SNHLY and FYNNEI.

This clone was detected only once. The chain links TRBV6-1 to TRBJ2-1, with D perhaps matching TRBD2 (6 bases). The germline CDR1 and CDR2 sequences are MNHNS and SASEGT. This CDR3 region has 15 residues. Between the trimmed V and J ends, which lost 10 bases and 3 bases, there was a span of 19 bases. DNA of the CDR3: TGTGCCACTATGGGGGGACGACGGCACTACAATGAGCAGTTCTTC. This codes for CATMGGRRHYNEQFF.

The CDR3 spells CASSFKNSASQNYGYTF. The CDR3 coding sequence is TGTGCCAGCAGCTTTAAAAACTCGGCCAGCCAAAACTATGGCTACACCTTC. The chain links TRBV7-9 to TRBJ1-2; D is unclear. This CDR3 contains 17 residues. Germline values: CDR1 SEHNR, CDR2 FQNEAQ (reference sequence). V was cut by 3 bases and J by 2 bases, with 19 bases left in between.

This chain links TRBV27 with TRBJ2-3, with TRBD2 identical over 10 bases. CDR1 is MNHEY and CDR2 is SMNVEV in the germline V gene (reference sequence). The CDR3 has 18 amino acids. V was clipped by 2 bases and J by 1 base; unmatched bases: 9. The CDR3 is CASSLKSGRAKGTDTQYF. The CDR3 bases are TGTGCCAGCAGTTTAAAAAGCGGGAGGGCCAAAGGCACAGATACGCAGTATTTT.

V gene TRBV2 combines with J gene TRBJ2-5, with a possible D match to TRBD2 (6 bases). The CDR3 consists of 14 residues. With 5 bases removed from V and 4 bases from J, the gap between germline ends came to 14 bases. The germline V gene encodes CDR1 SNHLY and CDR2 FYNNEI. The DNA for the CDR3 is TGTGCCAGCAGTCCGGGACTCATGGGAGAGACCCAGTACTTC. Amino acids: CASSPGLMGETQYF.